The TCR beta chain described here comes from a study of CD8+CD57+ T cells in acquired aplastic anemia. About the study: An average of roughly 3 ug of DNA was obtained from sorted CD4+ and CD8+ cells. Broader study findings: Patients and controls were found to share some 30 CD8+ CDR3 sequences. Between the patient and control groups, CD8+ Simpson's diversity did not differ significantly.

Trimming shortened V by 4 bases and J by 1 base, and 8 bases separated the two germline ends. In germline, CDR1 is SGHDT, CDR2 YYEEEE. The length of the CDR3 is 13 residues. By flow cytometry, patients selected for sequencing had shown an expansion of CD8+CD57+ cells. Severe acquired aplastic anemia was present in every patient. In this sample, this clonotype turned up a few times. Its matching antigen is unknown. Genomic DNA acted as the template from which TCR beta VDJ combination and CDR3 sequence profiling were carried out. TCRdb called the reads again in MiXCR, with one record for every CDR3 protein. Altogether roughly 280,000 distinct CDR3 sequences are present, approximately 58% being singletons, with the ten largest covering roughly 1.3%.

J is TRBJ2-5 and V is TRBV5-6; D gene uncertain. This clonotype was obtained from a human donor with aplastic anemia. The sequenced sample consisted of sorted CD4+, CD8+, or CD8+CD57+ T cells (not recorded which) from PBMCs. CDR3 bases: TGTGCCAGCAGCCCGATCACCCAAGAGACCCAGTACTTC. Translation gives CASSPITQETQYF.